The 19 T cell receptor beta chains listed next were all sequenced from one sample in a study of cytomegalovirus exposure and HLA in healthy donors. The protocol was immunoSEQ multiplex PCR, while the TCRdb copy is restricted to in-frame clones and leaves out a portion. Altogether 90,000 to 150,000 clones are present, around 87% being singletons, with the ten largest covering about 6%. The sequenced sample consisted of PBMCs. The receptors come from a woman aged 18-30 years in good health and CMV-seropositive.

The chain combines TRBV5-6 with TRBJ2-5; D remains ambiguous. Germline CDR1 and CDR2: SGHDT and YYEEEE. The V end was cut by 1 base, the J end by 1 base, with 11 bases between. This CDR3 contains 15 residues. The DNA for the CDR3 is TGTGCCAGCAGCTTGCTGGCGGAGTCCCAAGAGACCCAGTACTTC. It translates to CASSLLAESQETQYF.

This chain connects TRBV7-3 to TRBJ2-2, with TRBD2 matching 12 bases. The CDR3 length is 17 residues. The V gene end was trimmed by 2 bases and the J gene end by 5 bases; junction bases not matched to a gene: 6. Germline CDR1 SGHTA, CDR2 FQGTGA. CDR3 sequence reads: CASSLWTSGVETGELFF. The CDR3 region has the DNA TGTGCCAGCAGCTTATGGACTAGCGGGGTAGAAACCGGGGAGCTGTTTTTT.

V usage is TRBV7-9 and J usage is TRBJ2-7; D is possibly TRBD1 (6 bases). The ends were cut back, 5 bases at V and 4 bases at J, with 21 bases in the middle. The CDR3 totals 16 residues. Germline lookup yields CDR1 SEHNR and CDR2 FQNEAQ (reference sequence). The DNA for the CDR3 is TGTGCCAGCAGCCCAACAGCAGGGGATCCGCTGTACGAGCAGTACTTC. Translated, it gives CASSPTAGDPLYEQYF. The entire variable domain, with the rest obtained from reference TRBV7-9 and TRBJ2-7, is as follows: DTGVSQNPRHKITKRGQNVTFRCDPISEHNRLYWYRQTLGQGPEFLTYFQNEAQLEKSRLLSDRFSAERPKGSFSTLEIQRTEQGDSAMYLCASSPTAGDPLYEQYFGPGTRLTVT.

The genes are TRBV30 and TRBJ2-3; 7 bases agree with TRBD2. The germline V gene has CDR1 GTSNPN and CDR2 SVGIG (reference sequence). The CDR3 has 14 amino acids. The V gene end was trimmed by 8 bases and the J gene end by 0 bases; junction bases not matched to a gene: 8. CDR3 amino acids: CAGGSAGSTDTQYF. The CDR3 DNA reads TGTGCCGGGGGGTCAGCGGGAAGCACAGATACGCAGTATTTT.

CDR3 protein: CASSFSSPYGYTF. CDR3 coding DNA: TGTGCCAGCAGTTTTTCTTCCCCCTATGGCTACACCTTC. This rearrangement joins TRBV27 to TRBJ1-2; D call uncertain. CDR1 is MNHEY, CDR2 SMNVEV, per germline (reference sequence). The ends were cut back, 3 bases at V and 4 bases at J, with 9 bases in the middle. The CDR3 consists of 13 residues.

This clone appeared a single time. The J gene is TRBJ1-5, the V gene TRBV19, with D perhaps TRBD1 (5 bases). The V gene's germline CDR1 is LNHDA and CDR2 SQIVND (reference sequence). Between the trimmed V and J ends, which lost 5 bases and 9 bases, there was a span of 20 bases. CDR3 length: 15 amino acids. The CDR3 here is CASSSGLGTWWPQHF. As DNA, the CDR3 is TGTGCCAGTAGTTCGGGACTTGGGACTTGGTGGCCCCAGCATTTT.

The chain combines TRBV6-5 with TRBJ1-1; D is possibly TRBD1 (6 bases). The CDR3 runs 13 residues. Germline assignment: CDR1 MNHEY and CDR2 SVGAGI. Trimming left V 5 bases short and J 10 bases short, with 17 bases between. The CDR3 coding sequence is TGTGCCAGCAGTCAACAGGGTCCCTTAACAGCTTTCTTT. Translation gives CASSQQGPLTAFF.

The chain links TRBV5-4 to TRBJ2-7, with a tentative D call TRBD1 (6 bases). CDR3 length: 14 residues. CDR1 and CDR2 from the germline V gene are SGHNT and YYREEE (reference sequence). Trimming removed 3 bases from V and 1 base from J, with 11 bases in between. The CDR3 region is CASSSSQGSYEQYF. CDR3 coding DNA: TGTGCCAGCAGCTCTTCTCAGGGGTCCTACGAGCAGTACTTC.

This clone showed up just a few times. The rearrangement joins TRBV7-2 to TRBJ2-7, with D tentatively TRBD1 (6 bases). Germline V lookup: CDR1 SGHTA, CDR2 FQGNSA. This CDR3 contains 15 residues. Trimming left V 2 bases short and J 2 bases short, with 13 bases between. CDR3 in DNA: TGTGCCAGCAGCTTAAGGGGTTGGGGGCCCTACGAGCAGTACTTC. This encodes CASSLRGWGPYEQYF.

Comment on this clone: This CDR3 is also generated by other DNA sequences in the sample. The CDR3 loop reads CASSLSRNTGELFF. For the CDR3, the DNA is TGTGCCAGCAGCTTGTCTAGAAACACCGGGGAGCTGTTTTTT. V usage is TRBV7-6 and J usage is TRBJ2-2; D is unclear. Germline CDR1 reads SGHVS; CDR2 reads FNYEAQ. This CDR3 comprises 14 residues. V lost 3 bases and J lost 2, with 7 bases in between.

This chain links TRBV9 with TRBJ2-2, with D possibly TRBD2 on 5 matching bases. The CDR3 covers 15 residues. Trimming took off 0 bases at V and 4 bases at J, with 10 bases between the two ends. Germline V gives CDR1 SGDLS, CDR2 YYNGEE. For the CDR3, the DNA is TGTGCCAGCAGCGTAGGGCTAGCAAGCACCGGGGAGCTGTTTTTT. Translation gives CASSVGLASTGELFF. The entire variable domain, with the rest obtained from reference TRBV9 and TRBJ2-2, is as follows: DSGVTQTPKHLITATGQRVTLRCSPRSGDLSVYWYQQSLDQGLQFLIQYYNGEERAKGNILERFSAQQFPDLHSELNLSSLELGDSALYFCASSVGLASTGELFFGEGSRLTVL.

In DNA, the CDR3 is TGCAGCGTTACTAGCGGGGGGACTAGCACAGATACGCAGTATTTT. It encodes CSVTSGGTSTDTQYF. V is TRBV29-1 and J is TRBJ2-3; 12 nucleotides line up with TRBD2. V was pared by 5 bases and J by 0 bases, with 3 bases of the junction left unmatched. The CDR3 length is 15 residues. Germline V gene data show CDR1 as SQVTM and CDR2 as ANQGSEA.

This chain uses TRBV5-6 with TRBJ1-5; TRBD1 matches at 9 bases. With V trimmed by 0 bases and J by 6 bases, 4 bases remained unmatched. This CDR3 is 15 amino acids long. Germline V gives CDR1 SGHDT, CDR2 YYEEEE. The CDR3 DNA reads as TGTGCCAGCAGCTTGGGAACAGGGGGCGGTCAGCCCCAGCATTTT. This codes for CASSLGTGGGQPQHF.

Concerning this clone itself: Other DNA sequences in this sample translate to the same CDR3. The V and J genes are TRBV7-9 and TRBJ1-5; D not certain. CDR3 size: 12 residues. Germline CDR1 is SEHNR and CDR2 is FQNEAQ (reference sequence). V dropped 1 base and J dropped 6 bases, with 4 bases sitting between them. The CDR3 loop is CASSLDSQPQHF. CDR3 bases: TGTGCCAGCAGCTTAGACAGTCAGCCCCAGCATTTT. The whole variable domain, filled in from reference TRBV7-9 and TRBJ1-5, reads DTGVSQNPRHKITKRGQNVTFRCDPISEHNRLYWYRQTLGQGPEFLTYFQNEAQLEKSRLLSDRFSAERPKGSFSTLEIQRTEQGDSAMYLCASSLDSQPQHFGDGTRLSIL.

The count of this clone is one. This sequence joins TRBV6-1 and TRBJ2-7; D is perhaps TRBD1 (6 bases). This CDR3 contains 13 residues. Trimming pared 11 bases from V and 3 bases from J, leaving 17 bases between. CDR1 is MNHNS, CDR2 SASEGT, per germline. The CDR3 loop reads CAARDPGDYEQYF. The CDR3 nucleotides are TGTGCCGCCCGGGACCCAGGGGACTACGAGCAGTACTTC.

The chain recombines TRBV7-2 with TRBJ1-1; 9 bases map to TRBD1. The germline V gene has CDR1 SGHTA and CDR2 FQGNSA. V shed 4 bases, J shed 5 bases, and the junction held 20 bases outside the gene matches. The CDR3 length is 19 residues. In DNA, the CDR3 is TGTGCCAGCAGCTCCACAGCTAGGAAGGGAGGGACAGGGTGGACTGAAGCTTTCTTT. Amino acids: CASSSTARKGGTGWTEAFF.

This clone was found many times. The chain links TRBV19 to TRBJ2-3; 7 positions agree with TRBD2. CDR1 and CDR2 from the germline V gene are LNHDA and SQIVND (reference sequence). The CDR3 sequence is 16 residues long. Germline trimming cut 5 bases from V and 2 bases from J; bases unmatched to any gene: 10. CDR3 sequence (DNA): TGTGCCAGTAGTTCCCAACTAGCGCCTGTCACAGATACGCAGTATTTT. This sequence encodes CASSSQLAPVTDTQYF.

The genes are TRBV5-1 and TRBJ1-5, with D hard to call. In germline, CDR1 is SGHRS, CDR2 YFSETQ. Trimming stripped 1 base from V and 5 bases from J, with 13 bases between. The CDR3 is 15 amino acids. The CDR3 sequence: CASSLLPLSDQPQHF. In nucleotides, the CDR3 is TGCGCCAGCAGCTTGCTTCCCCTCTCTGATCAGCCCCAGCATTTT.

This sequence joins TRBV29-1 and TRBJ2-5, with 8 bases matching TRBD1. J lost 4 bases, V lost 6 bases, and 10 bases had no gene match. The CDR3 has 14 residues. CDR1 is SQVTM and CDR2 is ANQGSEA in the germline V gene. The CDR3 nucleotides read TGCAGCGTAACGGACAGGGCTGTCGTAGAGACCCAGTACTTC. Its protein is CSVTDRAVVETQYF.